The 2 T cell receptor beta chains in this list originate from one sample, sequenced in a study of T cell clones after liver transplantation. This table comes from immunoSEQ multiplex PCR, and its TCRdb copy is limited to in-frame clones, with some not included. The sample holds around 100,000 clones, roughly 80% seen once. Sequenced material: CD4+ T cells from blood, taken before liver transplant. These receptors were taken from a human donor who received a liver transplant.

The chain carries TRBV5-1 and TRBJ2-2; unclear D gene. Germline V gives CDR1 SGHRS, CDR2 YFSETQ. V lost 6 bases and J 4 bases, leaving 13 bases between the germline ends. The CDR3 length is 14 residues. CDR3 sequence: CASTMRPGTGELFF. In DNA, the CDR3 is TGCGCCAGCACCATGCGGCCGGGCACCGGGGAGCTGTTTTTT.

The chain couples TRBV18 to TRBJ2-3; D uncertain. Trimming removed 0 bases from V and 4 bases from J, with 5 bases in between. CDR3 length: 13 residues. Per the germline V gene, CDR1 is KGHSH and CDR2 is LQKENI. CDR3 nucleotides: TGTGCCAGCTCACCACCGGTGGCAGATACGCAGTATTTT. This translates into CASSPPVADTQYF.